Listed here are 24 T cell receptor beta chains from one sample, sequenced in a study of a mutant IDH1 vaccine in newly diagnosed glioma. Measured with immunoSEQ multiplex PCR; TCRdb has only the in-frame clones, and not every one. This sample has 20,000 to 25,000 clones, with roughly four fifths found just once. This sample's time point: week 23, last vaccination. Each dose of the vaccine consisted of 300 ug of mutant IDH1 20-mer peptide, with topical imiquimod. For these receptors, no antigen is known. The sequenced sample was PBMCs, obtained from a glioma patient whose treatment included an IDH1 peptide vaccine. These receptors all stem from a man aged 25-45 years with glioma.

The rearrangement links TRBV10-3 to TRBJ1-2, with D hard to call. Germline lookup yields CDR1 ENHRY and CDR2 SYGVKD. Trimming left V 0 bases short and J 8 bases short, with 16 bases between. This CDR3 has 15 residues. CDR3 sequence reads: CAISESTSEYQGYTF. The CDR3 DNA reads TGTGCCATCAGTGAGTCGACGTCGGAGTACCAGGGCTACACCTTC.

The V and J genes are TRBV19 and TRBJ1-2; a weak D match, TRBD1 (6 bases). Looked up from germline, CDR1 is LNHDA and CDR2 is SQIVND (reference sequence). The V gene lost 4 bases and the J gene lost 5 bases, with 11 bases spanning the gap. This CDR3 comprises 13 residues. This CDR3 is CASSKGTTYGYTF. Here the CDR3 DNA reads TGTGCCAGTAGTAAGGGGACAACGTATGGCTACACCTTC.

J is TRBJ2-1 and V is TRBV5-1; 8 bases agree with TRBD1. The V gene's germline CDR1 is SGHRS and CDR2 YFSETQ. The CDR3 runs 16 residues. V gave up 1 base and J gave up 7 bases; unmatched junction bases: 10. In DNA, the CDR3 is TGCGCCAGCAGCTTGTGGGCAGGGGGCGACAAGAATGAGCAGTTCTTC. Protein: CASSLWAGGDKNEQFF.

The rearrangement uses TRBV4-2 and TRBJ1-3, with 9 nucleotides matching TRBD1. The trim removed 5 bases at V and 4 bases at J, leaving 6 bases unmatched. Germline lookup yields CDR1 LGHNA and CDR2 YNFKEQ. This CDR3 has 15 residues. The CDR3 loop reads CASSKTGGFGNTIYF. In nucleotides, the CDR3 is TGTGCCAGCAGCAAAACAGGGGGCTTCGGAAACACCATATATTTT.

V and J are TRBV18 and TRBJ2-2; no clear D. V was shortened by 10 bases and J by 6 bases, with 9 bases between the two germline ends. The CDR3 covers 11 residues. Germline V lookup: CDR1 KGHSH, CDR2 LQKENI. CDR3 residues: CATPLPGELFF. CDR3 in DNA: TGTGCCACCCCACTGCCCGGGGAGCTGTTTTTT.

The chain has TRBV19 and TRBJ2-7, with TRBD2 matching over 8 bases. V was clipped by 6 bases and J by 5 bases; unmatched bases: 15. Germline CDR1 and CDR2: LNHDA and SQIVND (reference sequence). This CDR3 comprises 16 residues. Here the CDR3 DNA reads TGTGCCAGTAGCCTCAGGCCCAGCGGGAGATTCAACGAGCAGTACTTC. It encodes CASSLRPSGRFNEQYF. The entire variable domain, with the rest obtained from reference TRBV19 and TRBJ2-7, is as follows: DGGITQSPKYLFRKEGQNVTLSCEQNLNHDAMYWYRQDPGQGLRLIYYSQIVNDFQKGDIAEGYSVSREKKESFPLTVTSAQKNPTAFYLCASSLRPSGRFNEQYFGPGTRLTVT.

The chain is built from TRBV6-1 and TRBJ2-5; weak D call: TRBD1 (6 bases). CDR1 and CDR2 from the germline V gene are MNHNS and SASEGT. V was shortened by 11 bases and J by 3 bases, with 16 bases between the two germline ends. This CDR3 region has 13 residues. The CDR3 reads CAGLRTAEETQYF. The CDR3 nucleotides read TGTGCCGGTCTTCGGACAGCAGAAGAGACCCAGTACTTC.

V and J are TRBV21-1 and TRBJ2-7. TRBV21-1 is an annotated pseudogene. The CDR3 is 16 residues long. The CDR3 here is CASRSTTGTDSYEQYF. The CDR3 coding sequence is TGTGCCAGCAGATCAACCACCGGGACGGACTCCTACGAGCAGTACTTC.

This chain uses TRBV5-1 with TRBJ2-3, with TRBD2 identical over 13 bases. The CDR3 has 15 amino acids. J lost 4 bases, V lost 3 bases, and 2 bases had no gene match. Germline V CDR1 and CDR2: SGHRS, YFSETQ. The CDR3: CASSSTSGRADTQYF. CDR3 bases: TGCGCCAGCAGCTCCACTAGCGGGAGGGCAGATACGCAGTATTTT.

The V gene is TRBV23-1, the J gene TRBJ1-2; D remains ambiguous. TRBV23-1 falls under the ORF class, with uncertain function. The CDR3 consists of 15 residues. Deletions cut 6 bases from V and 5 bases from J, with 19 bases between. The CDR3 here is CASSNPTGSRYGYTF. The CDR3 bases are TGCGCCAGCAGCAACCCTACGGGCAGCAGGTATGGCTACACCTTC.

This chain connects TRBV5-4 to TRBJ1-1; TRBD1 agrees at 8 bases. The CDR3 is 16 residues long. V shed 3 bases and J 2 bases; nucleotides not matched to a gene: 9. CDR1 SGHNT and CDR2 YYREEE come from the germline V gene (reference sequence). The CDR3 DNA is TGTGCCAGCAGCTACCGACAGGGGCGATATAACACTGAAGCTTTCTTT. Its translation: CASSYRQGRYNTEAFF.

The chain uses TRBV7-7 and TRBJ2-2, with D maybe TRBD1 (5 bases). Germline values: CDR1 SSHAT, CDR2 FNYEAQ (reference sequence). V dropped 5 bases and J dropped 5 bases, with 12 bases sitting between them. CDR3 length equals 14 residues. The CDR3: CASSALRGTGELFF. CDR3 sequence (DNA): TGTGCCAGCAGCGCCCTTAGGGGTACCGGGGAGCTGTTTTTT.

The CDR3: CASSLVVGYGYTF. The CDR3 DNA is TGTGCCAGCAGCTTAGTAGTCGGCTATGGCTACACCTTC. The chain couples TRBV11-2 to TRBJ1-2; no definite D call. Looked up from germline, CDR1 is SGHAT and CDR2 is FQNNGV. CDR3 length: 13 residues. V was shortened by 1 base and J by 4 bases, with 7 bases between the two germline ends.

The V and J genes are TRBV5-1 and TRBJ1-2, with D unclear. The germline gives CDR1 SGHRS, CDR2 YFSETQ. Trimming took off 0 bases at V and 2 bases at J, with 8 bases between the two ends. The CDR3 consists of 14 residues. CDR3 DNA: TGCGCCAGCAGCTTGGCGACGGACAACTATGGCTACACCTTC. Translated: CASSLATDNYGYTF.

The V gene is TRBV7-2, the J gene TRBJ2-7; 11 nucleotides line up with TRBD2. Germline V lookup: CDR1 SGHTA, CDR2 FQGNSA. CDR3 length: 15 residues. J lost 4 bases, V lost 4 bases, and 6 bases had no gene match. The CDR3 bases are TGTGCCAGCAGCTCATTGGGACTAGCGGAATACGAGCAGTACTTC. Residues: CASSSLGLAEYEQYF. Full variable domain (rest looked up from reference TRBV7-2 and TRBJ2-7): GAGVSQSPSNKVTEKGKDVELRCDPISGHTALYWYRQSLGQGLEFLIYFQGNSAPDKSGLPSDRFSAERTGGSVSTLTIQRTQQEDSAVYLCASSSLGLAEYEQYFGPGTRLTVT.

The chain employs TRBV6-5 and TRBJ2-5; TRBD2 might be the D (6 bases). The germline V and J ends were trimmed by 5 bases and 4 bases, with 11 bases remaining between them. The CDR3 is made up of 13 amino acids. The germline CDR1 and CDR2 sequences are MNHEY and SVGAGI. The chain's CDR3 is CASSPGRRETQYF. As DNA, the CDR3 is TGTGCCAGCAGTCCAGGGAGGCGAGAGACCCAGTACTTC.

V usage is TRBV12-5 and J usage is TRBJ1-5, with D unresolved. Trimming stripped 2 bases from V and 5 bases from J, with 7 bases between. Germline V lookup: CDR1 LGHNT, CDR2 FRNRAP. This CDR3 is 13 amino acids long. DNA for the CDR3: TGTGCTAGTGGTTTGCGAGAAGATCAGCCCCAGCATTTT. Amino acid sequence: CASGLREDQPQHF. The full variable domain, with the rest looked up from reference TRBV12-5 and TRBJ1-5, is DARVTQTPRHKVTEMGQEVTMRCQPILGHNTVFWYRQTMMQGLELLAYFRNRAPLDDSGMPKDRFSAEMPDATLATLKIQPSEPRDSAVYFCASGLREDQPQHFGDGTRLSIL.

The chain joins TRBV2 to TRBJ1-2; TRBD1 is a possible D gene (6 bases). V was cut by 9 bases and J by 2 bases, with 13 bases left in between. Per germline, CDR1 SNHLY and CDR2 FYNNEI. The CDR3 has 13 residues. Written as DNA, the CDR3 is TGTGCCAGGGGGGACACCAACAACTATGGCTACACCTTC. Its translation: CARGDTNNYGYTF.

The rearrangement joins TRBV7-8 to TRBJ2-1; TRBD2 might be the D (5 bases). The CDR3 sequence is 14 residues long. The germline V gene encodes CDR1 SGHVS and CDR2 FQNEAQ. V dropped 6 bases and J dropped 4 bases, with 13 bases sitting between them. CDR3 residues: CASRASGYYNEQFF. DNA for the CDR3: TGTGCCAGCAGAGCCAGCGGCTATTACAATGAGCAGTTCTTC.

The CDR3 region has the DNA TGTGCCAGCAGCTTGGACAGGGGGGGCGGAACTAATGAAAAACTGTTTTTT. Translation: CASSLDRGGGTNEKLFF. V usage is TRBV5-4 and J usage is TRBJ1-4; 8 bases agree with TRBD1. V was clipped by 0 bases and J by 1 base; unmatched bases: 5. The CDR3 length is 17 residues. CDR1 is SGHNT and CDR2 is YYREEE in the germline V gene (reference sequence).

CDR3 amino acids: CASKPYGDYEQYF. DNA for the CDR3: TGTGCCAGTAAGCCCTACGGGGACTACGAGCAGTACTTC. The J gene is TRBJ2-7, the V gene TRBV19, with D possibly matching TRBD2 (5 bases). Deletions cut 7 bases from V and 3 bases from J, with 13 bases between. The CDR3 totals 13 residues. CDR1 LNHDA and CDR2 SQIVND come from the germline V gene (reference sequence).

The V gene is TRBV29-1, the J gene TRBJ2-7; D gene uncertain. The CDR3 is 14 amino acids. Germline V lookup: CDR1 SQVTM, CDR2 ANQGSEA. V shed 5 bases and J shed 0 bases, with 14 bases lying between them. The CDR3 protein is CSVTGPISSYEQYF. For the CDR3, the DNA is TGCAGCGTTACGGGCCCAATTAGCTCCTACGAGCAGTACTTC.

This rearrangement joins TRBV11-1 to TRBJ2-7, with a weak D call TRBD2 (5 bases). Germline V gene sequence: CDR1 SGHAT, CDR2 FQDESV (reference sequence). The CDR3 has 15 residues. The germline V and J ends were trimmed by 5 bases and 3 bases, with 17 bases remaining between them. CDR3 nucleotides: TGTGCCAGCAGCCCCCATTGGACTGGGGACTACGAGCAGTACTTC. Translated: CASSPHWTGDYEQYF.

The genes are TRBV7-9 and TRBJ2-1; D possibly corresponds to TRBD1 (5 bases). This CDR3 has 15 amino acids. V lost 6 bases and J 3 bases, leaving 15 bases between the germline ends. The V gene's germline CDR1 is SEHNR and CDR2 FQNEAQ (reference sequence). The CDR3 sequence is CASSPTRGYYNEQFF. The CDR3 DNA reads as TGTGCCAGCAGTCCAACAAGGGGCTACTACAATGAGCAGTTCTTC.